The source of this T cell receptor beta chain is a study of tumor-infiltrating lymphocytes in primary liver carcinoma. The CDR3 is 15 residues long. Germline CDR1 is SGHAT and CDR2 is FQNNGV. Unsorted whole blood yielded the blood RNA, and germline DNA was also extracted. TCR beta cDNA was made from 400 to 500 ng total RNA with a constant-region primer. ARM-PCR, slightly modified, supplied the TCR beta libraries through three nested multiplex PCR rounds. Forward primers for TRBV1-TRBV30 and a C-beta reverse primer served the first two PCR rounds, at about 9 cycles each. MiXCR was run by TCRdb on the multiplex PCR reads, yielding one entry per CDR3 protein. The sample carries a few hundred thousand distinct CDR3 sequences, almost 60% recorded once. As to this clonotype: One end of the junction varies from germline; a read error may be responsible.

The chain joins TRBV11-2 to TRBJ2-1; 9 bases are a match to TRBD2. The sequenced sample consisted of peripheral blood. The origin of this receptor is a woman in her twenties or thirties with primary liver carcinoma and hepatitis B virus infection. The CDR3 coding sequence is TGTGCCAGCAGCTTGAGGCGGGGGGGACTCAATGAGCAGCTCTTC. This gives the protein CASSLRRGGLNEQLF.